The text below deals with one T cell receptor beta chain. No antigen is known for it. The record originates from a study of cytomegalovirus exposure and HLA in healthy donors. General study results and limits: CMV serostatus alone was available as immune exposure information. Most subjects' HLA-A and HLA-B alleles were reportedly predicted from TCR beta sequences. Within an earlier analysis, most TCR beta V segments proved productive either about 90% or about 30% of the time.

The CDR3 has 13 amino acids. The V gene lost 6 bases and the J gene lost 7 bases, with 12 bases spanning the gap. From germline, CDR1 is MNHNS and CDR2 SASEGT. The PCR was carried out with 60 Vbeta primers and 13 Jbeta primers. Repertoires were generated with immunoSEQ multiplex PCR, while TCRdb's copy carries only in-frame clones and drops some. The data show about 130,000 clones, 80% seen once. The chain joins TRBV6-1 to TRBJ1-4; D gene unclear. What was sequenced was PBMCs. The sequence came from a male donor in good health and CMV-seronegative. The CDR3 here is CASRGFPGEKLFF. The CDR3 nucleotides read TGTGCCAGCAGGGGCTTTCCTGGTGAAAAACTGTTTTTT.